Each of the 21 T cell receptor beta chains below was sequenced from the same sample in a study of T cell repertoires and Cas9 in healthy adults. The table came from immunoSEQ multiplex PCR; TCRdb's copy has only in-frame clones and leaves some out. Here the sample spans 20,000 to 25,000 clones, around 90% being singletons. Sequencing was carried out using CD4+ effector T cells (CD127+, CD25-, CD137-, CD154-) from PBMCs; culture status not recorded. The receptors derive from a human donor in good health.

Points on this clone: At one of its ends the junction is not consistent with the germline gene, which may arise from a read error. The chain combines TRBV12-5 with TRBJ2-1; 8 positions match TRBD1. There are 15 residues in the CDR3. In germline, CDR1 is LGHNT, CDR2 FRNRAP. The CDR3 nucleotides are TGTGCTAGTGGCTTGGACAGGGCCTCTAACAATGAGCAGTTCTTC. It encodes CASGLDRASNNEQFF.

The V call is TRBV4-2, the J call TRBJ2-3; the match to TRBD2 covers 11 bases. The V segment lost 4 bases and the J segment 0 bases; nucleotides outside the gene matches: 3. The CDR3 consists of 16 residues. Germline loops: CDR1 LGHNA, CDR2 YNFKEQ. The CDR3 coding sequence is TGTGCCAGCAGCCCAGGGACTAGCGGTAGCACAGATACGCAGTATTTT. The encoded protein is CASSPGTSGSTDTQYF.

The V gene is TRBV6-5, the J gene TRBJ2-5; 9 positions agree with TRBD1. CDR1 MNHEY and CDR2 SVGAGI come from the germline V gene. The CDR3 consists of 12 residues. Losses at the gene ends were 8 bases for V and 3 bases for J; bases not matched to a gene: 1. In nucleotides, the CDR3 is TGTGCCAGCGGACAGGGGAAAGAGACCCAGTACTTC. Translation: CASGQGKETQYF.

This chain connects TRBV5-1 to TRBJ1-1; TRBD1 is a possible D gene (6 bases). Germline CDR1 reads SGHRS; CDR2 reads YFSETQ. The ends were cut back, 2 bases at V and 2 bases at J, with 10 bases in the middle. This CDR3 has 14 residues. CDR3 DNA sequence: TGCGCCAGCAGCTTACAGGGAGCTAACACTGAAGCTTTCTTT. Its protein product is CASSLQGANTEAFF.

The CDR3 sequence is CASSWTVLNTEAFF. CDR3 DNA: TGTGCCAGCAGCTGGACAGTATTGAACACTGAAGCTTTCTTT. The rearrangement joins TRBV5-6 to TRBJ1-1; weak D call: TRBD1 (6 bases). The CDR3 is made up of 14 amino acids. Trimming took 3 bases from V and 0 from J, leaving 9 bases between them. Germline lookup yields CDR1 SGHDT and CDR2 YYEEEE.

The chain links TRBV6-6 to TRBJ1-6; TRBD1 aligns across 7 bases. From germline, CDR1 is MNHNY and CDR2 SVGAGI (reference sequence). Germline trimming cut 6 bases from V and 7 bases from J; bases unmatched to any gene: 9. The CDR3 has 15 amino acids. CDR3 in amino acids: CASSKGTARNSPLHF. The CDR3 coding sequence is TGTGCCAGCAGCAAAGGGACAGCGCGGAATTCACCCCTCCACTTT.

This clone has just one count. The chain employs TRBV13 and TRBJ2-7; 7 bases agree with TRBD1. Germline CDR1 reads PRHDT; CDR2 reads FYEKMQ (reference sequence). The V gene end was trimmed by 1 base and the J gene end by 3 bases; junction bases not matched to a gene: 3. The CDR3 covers 14 residues. CDR3 DNA: TGTGCCAGCAGCTTAGAGCAGGGGGACTACGAGCAGTACTTC. This encodes CASSLEQGDYEQYF.

V gene TRBV5-1 combines with J gene TRBJ2-7; 8 positions match TRBD1. This CDR3 has 13 amino acids. Germline loops: CDR1 SGHRS, CDR2 YFSETQ. J gave up 2 bases and V 7 bases, and 5 bases lay outside the gene matches. DNA for the CDR3: TGCGCCAGCGCTCTGGACAGGGCCTACGAGCAGTACTTC. Translation gives CASALDRAYEQYF.

This CDR3 is CASSSTGGGEQYF. The CDR3 DNA reads TGTGCCAGCAGCTCTACAGGGGGGGGCGAGCAGTACTTC. V gene TRBV13 combines with J gene TRBJ2-7, with D possibly being TRBD1 (8 bases). Trimming took off 4 bases at V and 6 bases at J, with 13 bases between the two ends. Germline CDR1 PRHDT, CDR2 FYEKMQ (reference sequence). The CDR3 totals 13 residues.

The V call is TRBV11-2, the J call TRBJ2-4, with 7 bases lining up with TRBD1. V shed 3 bases and J 3 bases; nucleotides not matched to a gene: 2. Germline V lookup: CDR1 SGHAT, CDR2 FQNNGV. The CDR3 contains 14 residues. CDR3: CASSFAGGKNIQYF. The CDR3 DNA is TGTGCCAGCAGCTTCGCAGGGGGCAAAAACATTCAGTACTTC.

The chain carries TRBV6-6 and TRBJ1-2; D gene uncertain. This CDR3 contains 13 residues. The germline gives CDR1 MNHNY, CDR2 SVGAGI (reference sequence). Trimming pared 6 bases from V and 3 bases from J, leaving 11 bases between. The CDR3 spells CASRPDGDYGYTF. Written as DNA, the CDR3 is TGTGCCAGCAGACCGGACGGAGACTATGGCTACACCTTC.

This sequence joins TRBV9 and TRBJ2-1, with D possibly being TRBD2 (5 bases). This CDR3 has 16 amino acids. Trimming stripped 0 bases from V and 4 bases from J, with 14 bases between. Germline V lookup: CDR1 SGDLS, CDR2 YYNGEE. The CDR3 nucleotides are TGTGCCAGCAGCGTAGGTACCACGTCGGGGTACAATGAGCAGTTCTTC. This encodes CASSVGTTSGYNEQFF. Based on the CDR3 plus reference TRBV9 and TRBJ2-1, the full variable domain is DSGVTQTPKHLITATGQRVTLRCSPRSGDLSVYWYQQSLDQGLQFLIQYYNGEERAKGNILERFSAQQFPDLHSELNLSSLELGDSALYFCASSVGTTSGYNEQFFGPGTRLTVL.

The chain has TRBV4-1 and TRBJ1-5; D uncertain. The V end was cut by 0 bases, the J end by 7 bases, with 13 bases between. The CDR3 is 15 residues long. Germline V lookup: CDR1 MGHRA, CDR2 YSYEKL. The CDR3 here is CASSQDWVGKQPQHF. The DNA of the CDR3 is TGCGCCAGCAGCCAAGATTGGGTAGGGAAACAGCCCCAGCATTTT.

This sequence joins TRBV6-5 and TRBJ1-1; D uncertain. Trimming stripped 0 bases from V and 1 base from J, with 6 bases between. The CDR3 has 14 amino acids. CDR1 and CDR2 (germline): MNHEY, SVGAGI. CDR3 sequence: CASSYSAGNTEAFF. DNA for the CDR3: TGTGCCAGCAGTTACTCGGCAGGGAACACTGAAGCTTTCTTT.

The gene calls are TRBV5-4 and TRBJ1-1; D is perhaps TRBD1 (5 bases). The V gene's germline CDR1 is SGHNT and CDR2 YYREEE (reference sequence). This CDR3 has 15 amino acids. Trimming removed 0 bases from V and 5 bases from J, with 14 bases in between. CDR3 residues: CASSLDSVGGTEAFF. The CDR3 nucleotides read TGTGCCAGCAGCTTGGACTCGGTGGGGGGTACTGAAGCTTTCTTT. The full variable domain, its missing parts supplied by reference TRBV5-4 and TRBJ1-1, is ETGVTQSPTHLIKTRGQQVTLRCSSQSGHNTVSWYQQALGQGPQFIFQYYREEENGRGNFPPRFSGLQFPNYSSELNVNALELDDSALYLCASSLDSVGGTEAFFGQGTRLTVV.

The chain has TRBV4-1 and TRBJ1-5; TRBD1 matches 12 bases. Germline V gives CDR1 MGHRA, CDR2 YSYEKL. V shed 9 bases, J shed 0 bases, and the junction held 12 bases outside the gene matches. CDR3 size: 18 residues. The CDR3 DNA reads as TGCGCCAGGACAACTCCGGGACAGGGGGCATATAGCAATCAGCCCCAGCATTTT. It yields the protein CARTTPGQGAYSNQPQHF.

The CDR3, as DNA: TGTGCCAGCAGCTTAAGGACGGGGGAGCTGTTTTTT. Protein: CASSLRTGELFF. This sequence joins TRBV7-6 and TRBJ2-2, with no clear D. The CDR3 spans 12 residues. Germline lookup yields CDR1 SGHVS and CDR2 FNYEAQ. The ends were cut back, 2 bases at V and 8 bases at J, with 6 bases in the middle.

The chain combines TRBV2 with TRBJ2-3, with TRBD2 matching 12 bases. CDR3 length: 15 residues. CDR1 SNHLY and CDR2 FYNNEI come from the germline V gene. Trimming cost V 6 bases and J 2 bases; bases outside gene matches: 3. CDR3 sequence reads: CASSTSGGFTDTQYF. CDR3 sequence (DNA): TGTGCCAGCAGCACTAGCGGGGGGTTCACAGATACGCAGTATTTT.

The rearrangement links TRBV27 to TRBJ2-7; D unclear. V gave up 7 bases and J gave up 6 bases, with 10 bases separating them. The germline V gene encodes CDR1 MNHEY and CDR2 SMNVEV (reference sequence). The CDR3 has 11 residues. CDR3: CASKPGCEQYF. The DNA of the CDR3 is TGTGCCAGCAAGCCTGGTTGCGAGCAGTACTTC.

The chain combines TRBV5-1 with TRBJ1-1; D remains unclear. The CDR3 is 14 amino acids. Trimming took off 0 bases at V and 4 bases at J, with 10 bases between the two ends. Germline CDR1 SGHRS, CDR2 YFSETQ. CDR3 nucleotides: TGCGCCAGCAGCTTGGGGGCAGTTCCCACTGAAGCTTTCTTT. It yields the protein CASSLGAVPTEAFF. The full variable domain, rest sourced from reference TRBV5-1 and TRBJ1-1, is KAGVTQTPRYLIKTRGQQVTLSCSPISGHRSVSWYQQTPGQGLQFLFEYFSETQRNKGNFPGRFSGRQFSNSRSEMNVSTLELGDSALYLCASSLGAVPTEAFFGQGTRLTVV.

This chain links TRBV9 with TRBJ2-7; tentatively, D is TRBD1 (6 bases). V lost 0 bases and J lost 6, with 16 bases in between. The CDR3 runs to 15 residues. In germline, CDR1 is SGDLS, CDR2 YYNGEE. The CDR3 loop is CASSVDHREVREQYF. In DNA, the CDR3 is TGTGCCAGCAGCGTAGACCACAGGGAAGTACGCGAGCAGTACTTC. The full variable domain, rest sourced from reference TRBV9 and TRBJ2-7, is DSGVTQTPKHLITATGQRVTLRCSPRSGDLSVYWYQQSLDQGLQFLIQYYNGEERAKGNILERFSAQQFPDLHSELNLSSLELGDSALYFCASSVDHREVREQYFGPGTRLTVT.